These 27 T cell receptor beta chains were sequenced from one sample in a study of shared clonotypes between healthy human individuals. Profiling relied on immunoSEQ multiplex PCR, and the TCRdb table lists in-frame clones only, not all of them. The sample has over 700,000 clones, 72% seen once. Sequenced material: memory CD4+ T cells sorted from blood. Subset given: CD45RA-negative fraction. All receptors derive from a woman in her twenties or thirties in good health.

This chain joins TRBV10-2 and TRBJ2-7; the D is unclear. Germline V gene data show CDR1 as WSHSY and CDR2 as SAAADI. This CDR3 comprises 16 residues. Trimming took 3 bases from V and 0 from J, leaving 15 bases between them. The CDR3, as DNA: TGCGCCAGCAGTGATCCAATTGCTACGAGCTCCTACGAGCAGTACTTC. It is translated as CASSDPIATSSYEQYF.

The CDR3 loop is CASSRTRAPYEQYF. The CDR3 nucleotides are TGTGCCAGCAGCCGAACGCGGGCCCCCTACGAGCAGTACTTC. This chain links TRBV28 with TRBJ2-7; D may be TRBD2 (5 bases). V gave up 6 bases and J gave up 2 bases, with 14 bases separating them. This CDR3 spans 14 amino acids. Germline V lookup: CDR1 MDHEN, CDR2 SYDVKM.

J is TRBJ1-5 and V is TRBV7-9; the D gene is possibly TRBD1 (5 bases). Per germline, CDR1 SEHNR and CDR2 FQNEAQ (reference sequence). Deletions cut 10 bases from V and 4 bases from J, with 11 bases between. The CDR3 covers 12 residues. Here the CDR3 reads CAIQWGNQPQHF. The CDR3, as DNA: TGTGCCATCCAGTGGGGGAATCAGCCCCAGCATTTT.

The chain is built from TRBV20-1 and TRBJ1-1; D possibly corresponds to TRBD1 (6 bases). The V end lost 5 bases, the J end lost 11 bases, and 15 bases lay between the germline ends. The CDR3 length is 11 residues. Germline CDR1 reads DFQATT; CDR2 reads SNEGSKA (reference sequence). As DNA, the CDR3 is TGCAGTGCTGAACAGGGTTTTGGGGCTTTCTTT. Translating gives CSAEQGFGAFF.

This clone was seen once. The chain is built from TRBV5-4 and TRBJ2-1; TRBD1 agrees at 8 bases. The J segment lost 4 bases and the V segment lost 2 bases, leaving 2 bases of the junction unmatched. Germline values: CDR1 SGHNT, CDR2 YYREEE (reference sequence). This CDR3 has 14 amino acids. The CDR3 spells CASSLQGVYNEQFF. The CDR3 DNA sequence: TGTGCCAGCAGCTTACAGGGGGTGTACAATGAGCAGTTCTTC.

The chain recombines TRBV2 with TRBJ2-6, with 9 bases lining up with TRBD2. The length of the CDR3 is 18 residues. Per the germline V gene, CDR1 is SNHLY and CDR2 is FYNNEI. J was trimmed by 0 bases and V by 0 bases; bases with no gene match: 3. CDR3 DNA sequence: TGTGCCAGCAGTGAAGCGCTAGCGGGGTTCTCTGGGGCCAACGTCCTGACTTTC. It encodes CASSEALAGFSGANVLTF.

In DNA form, the CDR3 reads TGCAGCGTGCCACCGGGACAGGGAAACGAGCAGTACTTC. This sequence encodes CSVPPGQGNEQYF. The chain joins TRBV29-1 to TRBJ2-5, with TRBD1 matching 9 bases. The J call may be faulty, since TRBJ2-7 better matches the DNA end. The CDR3 covers 13 residues. Germline-derived CDR1 and CDR2 are SQVTM and ANQGSEA.

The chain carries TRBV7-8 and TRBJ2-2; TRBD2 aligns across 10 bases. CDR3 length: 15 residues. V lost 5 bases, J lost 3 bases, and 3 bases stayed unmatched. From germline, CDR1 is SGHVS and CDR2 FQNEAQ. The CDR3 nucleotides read TGTGCCAGCAGCCTGAGCGGGAGGGACACCGGGGAGCTGTTTTTT. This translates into CASSLSGRDTGELFF.

The CDR3 DNA reads TGTGCCAGCAGCTTCCCCGGGACAGTTGCCGCCTACACCTTC. This encodes CASSFPGTVAAYTF. The chain links TRBV28 to TRBJ1-2, with 7 bases aligning to TRBD1. The V gene's germline CDR1 is MDHEN and CDR2 SYDVKM. The J segment lost 10 bases and the V segment lost 6 bases, leaving 14 bases of the junction unmatched. The CDR3 has 14 amino acids.

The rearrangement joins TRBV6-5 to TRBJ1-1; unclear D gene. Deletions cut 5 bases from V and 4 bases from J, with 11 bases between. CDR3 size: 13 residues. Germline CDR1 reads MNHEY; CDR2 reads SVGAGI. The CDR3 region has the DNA TGTGCCAGCAGTGCCCTCGACATCACTGAAGCTTTCTTT. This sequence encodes CASSALDITEAFF.

CDR3 in amino acids: CASSNTEAFF. The CDR3 DNA follows: TGTGCCAGCAGTAACACTGAAGCTTTCTTT. The chain couples TRBV2 to TRBJ1-1; D gene uncertain. V dropped 5 bases and J dropped 2 bases, with 0 bases sitting between them. This CDR3 comprises 10 residues. Per germline, CDR1 SNHLY and CDR2 FYNNEI.

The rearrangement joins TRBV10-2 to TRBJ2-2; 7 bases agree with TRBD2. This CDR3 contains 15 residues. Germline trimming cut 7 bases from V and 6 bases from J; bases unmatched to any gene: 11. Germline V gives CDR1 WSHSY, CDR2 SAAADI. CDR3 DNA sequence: TGCGCCAGCAAGCCCGATACTAGCGTCTCCGGGGAGCTGTTTTTT. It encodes CASKPDTSVSGELFF.

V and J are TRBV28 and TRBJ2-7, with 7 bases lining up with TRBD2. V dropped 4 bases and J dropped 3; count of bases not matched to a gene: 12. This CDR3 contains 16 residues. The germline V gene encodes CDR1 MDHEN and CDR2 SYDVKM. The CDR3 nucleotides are TGTGCCAGCAGTTCGTTCGCCGGGACTACCCTCTACGAGCAGTACTTC. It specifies CASSSFAGTTLYEQYF.

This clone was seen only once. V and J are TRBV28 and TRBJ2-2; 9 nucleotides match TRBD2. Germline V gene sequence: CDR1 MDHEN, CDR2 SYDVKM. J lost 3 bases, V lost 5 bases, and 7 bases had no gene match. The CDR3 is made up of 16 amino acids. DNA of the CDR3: TGTGCCAGCAGTCAACCGGGACTAGCCTACACCGGGGAGCTGTTTTTT. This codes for CASSQPGLAYTGELFF.

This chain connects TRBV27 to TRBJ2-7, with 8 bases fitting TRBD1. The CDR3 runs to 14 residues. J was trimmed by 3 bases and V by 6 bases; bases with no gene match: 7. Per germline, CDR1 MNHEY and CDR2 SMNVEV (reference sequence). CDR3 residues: CASSDRTGGYEQYF. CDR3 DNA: TGTGCCAGCAGCGACCGTACAGGGGGCTACGAGCAGTACTTC.

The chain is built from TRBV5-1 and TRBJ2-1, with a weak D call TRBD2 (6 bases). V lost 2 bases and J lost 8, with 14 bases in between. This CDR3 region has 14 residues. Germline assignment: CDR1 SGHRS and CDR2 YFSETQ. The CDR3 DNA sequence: TGCGCCAGCAGCTTTTCGGGGCGGGGTCATGAGCAGTTCTTC. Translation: CASSFSGRGHEQFF. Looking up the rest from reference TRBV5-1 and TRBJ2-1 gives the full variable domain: KAGVTQTPRYLIKTRGQQVTLSCSPISGHRSVSWYQQTPGQGLQFLFEYFSETQRNKGNFPGRFSGRQFSNSRSEMNVSTLELGDSALYLCASSFSGRGHEQFFGPGTRLTVL.

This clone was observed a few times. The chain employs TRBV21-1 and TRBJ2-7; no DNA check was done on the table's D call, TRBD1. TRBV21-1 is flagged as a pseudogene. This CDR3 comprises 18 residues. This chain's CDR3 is CASSSSDPTTGSTYEQYF. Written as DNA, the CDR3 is TGTGCCAGCAGCTCCTCGGACCCGACTACAGGGTCGACTTACGAGCAGTACTTC.

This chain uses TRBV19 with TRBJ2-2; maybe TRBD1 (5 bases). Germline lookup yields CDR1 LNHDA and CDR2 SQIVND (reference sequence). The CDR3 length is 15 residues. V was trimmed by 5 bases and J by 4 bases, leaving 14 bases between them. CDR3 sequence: CASSGARARTGELFF. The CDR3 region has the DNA TGTGCCAGTAGTGGGGCGCGCGCCCGCACCGGGGAGCTGTTTTTT.

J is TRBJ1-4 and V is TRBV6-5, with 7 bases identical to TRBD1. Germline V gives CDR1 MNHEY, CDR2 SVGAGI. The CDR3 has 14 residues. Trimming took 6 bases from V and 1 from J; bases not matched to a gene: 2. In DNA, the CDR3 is TGTGCCAGCAGCAACAGGGGAACTAATGAAAAACTGTTTTTT. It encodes CASSNRGTNEKLFF.

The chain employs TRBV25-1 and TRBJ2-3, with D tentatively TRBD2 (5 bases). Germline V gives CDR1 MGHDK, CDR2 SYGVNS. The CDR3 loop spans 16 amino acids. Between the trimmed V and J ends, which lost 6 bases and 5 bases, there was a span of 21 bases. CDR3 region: CASRTGPGTLGDTQYF. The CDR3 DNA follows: TGTGCCAGCAGGACTGGACCGGGAACCCTGGGAGATACGCAGTATTTT.

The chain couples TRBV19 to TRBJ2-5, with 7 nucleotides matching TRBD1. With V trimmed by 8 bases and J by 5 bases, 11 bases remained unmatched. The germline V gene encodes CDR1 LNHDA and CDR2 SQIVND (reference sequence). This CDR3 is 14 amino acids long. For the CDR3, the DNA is TGTGCCAGTGGACCCCAGACAGGGTCCGAGACCCAGTACTTC. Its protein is CASGPQTGSETQYF.

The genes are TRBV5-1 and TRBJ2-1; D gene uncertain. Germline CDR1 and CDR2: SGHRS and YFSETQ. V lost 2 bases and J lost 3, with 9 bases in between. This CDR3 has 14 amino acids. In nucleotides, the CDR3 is TGCGCCAGCAGCTTAGAGGTCAACTACAATGAGCAGTTCTTC. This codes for CASSLEVNYNEQFF.

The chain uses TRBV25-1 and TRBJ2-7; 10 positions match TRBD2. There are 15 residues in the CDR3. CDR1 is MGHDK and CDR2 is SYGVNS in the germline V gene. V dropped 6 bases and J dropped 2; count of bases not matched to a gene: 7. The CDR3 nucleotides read TGTGCCAGCAGCGACGCACTAGCGGGAACCTACGAGCAGTACTTC. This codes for CASSDALAGTYEQYF.

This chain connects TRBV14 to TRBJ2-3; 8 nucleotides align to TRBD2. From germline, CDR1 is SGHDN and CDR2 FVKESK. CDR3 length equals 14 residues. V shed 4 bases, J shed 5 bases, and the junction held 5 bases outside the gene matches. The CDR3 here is CASSPAGVVDTQYF. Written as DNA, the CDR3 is TGTGCCAGCAGCCCAGCGGGAGTCGTAGATACGCAGTATTTT.

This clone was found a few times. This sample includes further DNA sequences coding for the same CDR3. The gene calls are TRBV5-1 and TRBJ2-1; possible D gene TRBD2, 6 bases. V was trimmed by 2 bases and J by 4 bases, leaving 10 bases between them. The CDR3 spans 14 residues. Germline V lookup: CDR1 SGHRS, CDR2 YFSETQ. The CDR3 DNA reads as TGCGCCAGCAGCTTAGCCGGGAGTTACAATGAGCAGTTCTTC. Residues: CASSLAGSYNEQFF.

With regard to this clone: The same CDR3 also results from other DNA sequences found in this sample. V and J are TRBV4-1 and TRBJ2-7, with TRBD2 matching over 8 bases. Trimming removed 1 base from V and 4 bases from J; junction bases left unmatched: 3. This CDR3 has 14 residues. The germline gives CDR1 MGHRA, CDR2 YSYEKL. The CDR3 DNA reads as TGCGCCAGCAGCCAAGCCAGCGGGAGTTACGAGCAGTACTTC. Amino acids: CASSQASGSYEQYF.

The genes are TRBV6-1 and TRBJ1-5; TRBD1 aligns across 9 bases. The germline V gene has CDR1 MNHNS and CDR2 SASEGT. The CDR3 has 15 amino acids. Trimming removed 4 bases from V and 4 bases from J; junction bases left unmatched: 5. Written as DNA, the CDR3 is TGTGCCAGCAGTGTTGAAGGGACAGGGAATCAGCCCCAGCATTTT. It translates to CASSVEGTGNQPQHF.